This T cell receptor beta chain is from a study of molecular identifiers for immune sequencing clone quantification. Study results and limitations: More than 97% of effector molecules, versus under 1% of naive-cell molecules, belonged to clones above 20 RNA copies. Detectable among more than 800,000 naive cells, according to reports, was Jurkat TCR RNA spiked in from one cell.

This CDR3 has 14 residues. The V end was cut by 6 bases, the J end by 1 base, with 13 bases between. The germline V gene has CDR1 SNHLY and CDR2 FYNNEI. Bulk TCR libraries were made with methods that had been previously described and with listed TCR primers. Each CDR3 protein is one row after TCRdb ran MiXCR on the PCR reads. The sample includes 490,000 or so distinct CDR3 sequences, roughly 23% of them seen just once. Ten or more counts support this clonotype. The antigen is not known. Sequencing input: naive CD8+ T cells from blood, with Jurkat cell RNA spiked in. The subset here: FACS-sorted CD8+CD4-CCR7+CD45RA+ naive T cells. The clonotype comes from a human donor in good health. Some libraries in this study had Jurkat cell RNA spiked in. The genes are TRBV2 and TRBJ2-7, with a possible D match to TRBD2 (5 bases). CDR3 DNA: TGTGCCAGCAGGCCTTTTGGCGGGTCCTACGAGCAGTACTTC. Translated, it gives CASRPFGGSYEQYF.